Shown below are 30 T cell receptor beta chains from a single sample sequenced in a study of glioma-infiltrating T cells. The iRepertoire nested amplicon-rescue multiplex PCR amplified TCR alpha and beta CDR3s from RNA. MiXCR, applied by TCRdb to the multiplex PCR reads, yields one record per CDR3 protein. The profile shows under 200,000 distinct CDR3 sequences, roughly 45% of them singletons. The sample consisted of glioma tissue, nonneoplastic brain tissue, or PBMCs (not recorded which). Receptors originate from a human donor with low-grade glioma or glioblastoma, undergoing nonglioma brain surgery, or in good health (not recorded which).

As to this clonotype: A much larger clone is a single base away; this may be a read error. The V gene is TRBV19, the J gene TRBJ1-2, with D perhaps matching TRBD1 (6 bases). The CDR3 has 15 residues. Trimming left V 6 bases short and J 9 bases short, with 23 bases between. Germline V lookup: CDR1 LNHDA, CDR2 SQIVND (reference sequence). This chain's CDR3 is CASRPRIRDTTSYTF. For the CDR3, the DNA is TGTGCCAGTAGACCTCGAATCCGGGACACTACCAGCTACACCTTC. Combining the CDR3 with reference TRBV19 and TRBJ1-2 gives the whole variable domain DGGITQSPKYLFRKEGQNVTLSCEQNLNHDAMYWYRQDPGQGLRLIYYSQIVNDFQKGDIAEGYSVSREKKESFPLTVTSAQKNPTAFYLCASRPRIRDTTSYTFGSGTRLTVV.

This clonotype was seen at least ten times. One end of the junction fails to match germline, which may point to a read error. V is TRBV6-1 and J is TRBJ1-2; 8 bases agree with TRBD1. Looked up from germline, CDR1 is MNHNS and CDR2 is SASEGT. The CDR3 is 14 residues long. The CDR3 region is CASSATLTGDGYTF. The CDR3 DNA is TGCGCCAGCAGTGCTACCCTGACAGGGGATGGCTACACCTTC.

Comment on this clonotype: This CDR3 fails to terminate in the conserved phenylalanine or tryptophan, so it likely reflects a read error. It is unclear where the CDR3 begins or ends on the DNA, so no DNA is shown, and the CDR3 is as TCRdb lists it. The rearrangement links TRBV14 to TRBJ2-1; the table calls TRBD2, which could not be checked here. The CDR3 length is 16 residues, termini included. Germline V gene sequence: CDR1 SGHDN, CDR2 FVKESK. The CDR3 protein is CASSPASRTGLNEEFS.

About this clonotype: A read error is possible here, since a much larger clone lies one base away. The gene calls are TRBV3-1 and TRBJ2-1; 12 nucleotides align to TRBD2. The CDR3 loop spans 15 amino acids. Trimming cost V 1 base and J 11 bases; bases outside gene matches: 6. Germline V gene lookup returns CDR1 LGHDT and CDR2 YNNKEL (reference sequence). In DNA, the CDR3 is TGTGCCAGCAGCCAAGCGGGGACTAGCGGGCTAAAGCAGTTCTTC. Its translation is CASSQAGTSGLKQFF.

This rearrangement joins TRBV19 to TRBJ2-1; 12 bases are shared with TRBD2. The CDR3 has 16 amino acids. With V trimmed by 1 base and J by 9 bases, 7 bases remained unmatched. Germline CDR1 LNHDA, CDR2 SQIVND (reference sequence). The CDR3 coding sequence is TGTGCCAGTAGTATAGGTTCTAGCGGGAGGGGAAGTGAGCAGTTCTTC. Its translation is CASSIGSSGRGSEQFF.

The rearrangement links TRBV12-3 or TRBV12-4 to TRBJ2-7; D is unresolved. This CDR3 has 14 amino acids. The V gene lost 4 bases and the J gene lost 6 bases, with 16 bases spanning the gap. This CDR3 is CASSCSSAGREQYF. In nucleotides, the CDR3 is TGTGCCAGCAGTTGTTCCTCGGCCGGGCGCGAGCAGTACTTC.

Details on this clonotype: Since a much larger clone is just one base distant, this may be a read error. The J gene is TRBJ1-1, the V gene TRBV10-3, with a possible D match to TRBD1 (5 bases). The CDR3 contains 13 residues. Germline CDR1 reads ENHRY; CDR2 reads SYGVKD. The germline V and J ends were trimmed by 5 bases and 11 bases, with 18 bases remaining between them. In DNA form, the CDR3 reads TGTGCCATCAGTAACCCCAGGGACCCCGCTGCTTTCTTT. This gives the protein CAISNPRDPAAFF.

This clonotype was recorded at least ten times. The chain uses TRBV6-4 and TRBJ2-3; D not resolved. Germline CDR1 MRHNA, CDR2 SNTAGT. The CDR3 spans 13 residues. The V and J ends lost 3 bases and 6 bases respectively, with 10 bases between them. Written as DNA, the CDR3 is TGTGCCAGCAGTGAAGGATTATCCGATACGCAGTATTTT. Translated, it gives CASSEGLSDTQYF.

Comments on this clonotype: A read error may be the cause here, since a much bigger clone is one base away. CDR3 bases: TGTGCCACCAACGGGGGGGCAGATACGCGGTATTTT. This encodes CATNGGADTRYF. The chain has TRBV24-1 and TRBJ2-3; 8 bases are a match to TRBD2. This CDR3 contains 12 residues. Looked up from germline, CDR1 is KGHDR and CDR2 is SFDVKD.

This clonotype showed up many times. The chain employs TRBV20-1 and TRBJ2-7; D is unclear. V gave up 5 bases and J gave up 3 bases, with 17 bases separating them. Germline values: CDR1 DFQATT, CDR2 SNEGSKA (reference sequence). This CDR3 comprises 14 residues. The chain's CDR3 is CSARPGNPFYEQYF. CDR3 nucleotide sequence: TGCAGTGCTCGGCCGGGCAACCCGTTCTACGAGCAGTACTTC.

This clonotype was counted between two and nine times. V usage is TRBV5-4 and J usage is TRBJ2-1; D unresolved. The CDR3 contains 17 residues. The V gene's germline CDR1 is SGHNT and CDR2 YYREEE (reference sequence). V was cut by 0 bases and J by 4 bases, with 17 bases left in between. The CDR3 coding sequence is TGTGCCAGCAGCTTGGCTACAATTAGCCTTGGGTACAATGAGCAGTTCTTC. It specifies CASSLATISLGYNEQFF. The full variable domain, its missing parts supplied by reference TRBV5-4 and TRBJ2-1, is ETGVTQSPTHLIKTRGQQVTLRCSSQSGHNTVSWYQQALGQGPQFIFQYYREEENGRGNFPPRFSGLQFPNYSSELNVNALELDDSALYLCASSLATISLGYNEQFFGPGTRLTVL.

For this clonotype: Just one base apart from a much larger clone, this may be a read error. V usage is TRBV6-4 and J usage is TRBJ2-5; 12 bases are shared with TRBD2. Germline-derived CDR1 and CDR2 are MRHNA and SNTAGT. Trimming took 6 bases from V and 5 from J; bases not matched to a gene: 7. The CDR3 sequence is 15 residues long. The CDR3 bases are TGTGCCAGCAGCAAGCTAGCGGGAGGGCCGGAGACCCAGTACTTC. This gives the protein CASSKLAGGPETQYF.

V is TRBV7-3 and J is TRBJ2-2, with 7 bases aligning to TRBD1. CDR1 and CDR2 (germline): SGHTA, FQGTGA. The CDR3 is 16 amino acids. After removal of 1 base from V and 4 bases from J, the junction contained 6 bases not matched to a gene. The CDR3 bases are TGTGCCAGCAGCTTAAACCCGGACAGGTTCACCGGGGAGCTGTTTTTT. Amino acid sequence: CASSLNPDRFTGELFF.

This clonotype was found many times. The V call is TRBV28, the J call TRBJ2-5, with D possibly TRBD1 on 5 matching bases. CDR1 is MDHEN and CDR2 is SYDVKM in the germline V gene. The V gene lost 2 bases and the J gene lost 2 bases, with 6 bases spanning the gap. The CDR3 length is 13 residues. The CDR3 protein is CASSLRQQETQYF. The CDR3 DNA sequence: TGTGCCAGCAGTTTAAGACAGCAAGAGACCCAGTACTTC.

Many counts were recorded for this clonotype. The chain has TRBV20-1 and TRBJ2-5; unclear D gene. From germline, CDR1 is DFQATT and CDR2 SNEGSKA (reference sequence). The CDR3 consists of 12 residues. The V and J ends lost 1 base and 5 bases respectively, with 8 bases between them. The DNA of the CDR3 is TGCAGTGCTAGAGGTACCCCGGAGACCCAGTACTTC. Translated: CSARGTPETQYF.

Regarding this clonotype: This CDR3 fails to terminate in the conserved phenylalanine or tryptophan, so it likely reflects a read error. No DNA is shown, since the ends of the CDR3 on it are uncertain; the CDR3 is the one TCRdb lists. V is TRBV28 and J is TRBJ1-2. The CDR3 length equals 10 residues, ends included. The germline gives CDR1 MDHEN, CDR2 SYDVKM. The CDR3 region is CASSLFGYNS.

The J gene is TRBJ2-3, the V gene TRBV2; the match to TRBD1 covers 7 bases. The CDR3 runs to 15 residues. V lost 8 bases, J lost 6 bases, and 14 bases stayed unmatched. Germline V CDR1 and CDR2: SNHLY, FYNNEI. CDR3 loop: CASAQTGPPADTQYF. The CDR3 DNA reads as TGTGCCAGCGCCCAGACAGGGCCCCCCGCGGATACGCAGTATTTT.

As regards this clonotype: Since a much larger clone is just one base distant, this may be a read error. The gene calls are TRBV19 and TRBJ1-1; D is unclear. Germline CDR1 is LNHDA and CDR2 is SQIVND (reference sequence). This CDR3 is 15 amino acids long. V was cut by 5 bases and J by 4 bases, with 17 bases left in between. CDR3 sequence reads: CASSPSIYLSTEAFF. The DNA of the CDR3 is TGTGCCAGTAGTCCGTCCATATACCTGAGCACTGAAGCTTTCTTT.

This clonotype was observed a handful of times. Just one base apart from a much larger clone, this may be a read error. V and J are TRBV20-1 and TRBJ2-7; D might be TRBD2 (5 bases). The length of the CDR3 is 13 residues. The germline V gene encodes CDR1 DFQATT and CDR2 SNEGSKA (reference sequence). V was clipped by 1 base and J by 3 bases, with 10 bases between them. The CDR3 nucleotides read TGCAGTGCTAGAGTAGGCCGGGGCTACGAGCAGTACTTC. It encodes CSARVGRGYEQYF.

There are many counts of this clonotype. The chain links TRBV7-2 to TRBJ2-5; 7 bases match TRBD2. Trimming took 3 bases from V and 5 from J; bases not matched to a gene: 0. Germline V CDR1 and CDR2: SGHTA, FQGNSA. This CDR3 is built from 12 residues. The CDR3 DNA reads TGTGCCAGCAGCTTCGGGGGGGAGACCCAGTACTTC. It translates to CASSFGGETQYF. Using reference TRBV7-2 and TRBJ2-5 for the parts outside the CDR3, the full variable domain is GAGVSQSPSNKVTEKGKDVELRCDPISGHTALYWYRQSLGQGLEFLIYFQGNSAPDKSGLPSDRFSAERTGGSVSTLTIQRTQQEDSAVYLCASSFGGETQYFGPGTRLLVL.

Turning to this clonotype: A read error is possible here, since a much larger clone lies one base away. The rearrangement links TRBV6-7 to TRBJ2-2; D is unclear. TRBV6-7 is identified as an open reading frame with a role that is uncertain. With 7 bases removed from V and 6 bases from J, the gap between germline ends came to 15 bases. The CDR3 length is 14 residues. The CDR3 coding sequence is TGTGCCAGCATACACGAAGGACGGGCCGGGGAGCTGTTTTTT. Its translation: CASIHEGRAGELFF.

This clonotype was recorded at least ten times. V and J are TRBV10-3 and TRBJ1-1; unclear D gene. Germline lookup yields CDR1 ENHRY and CDR2 SYGVKD. With 0 bases removed from V and 1 base from J, the gap between germline ends came to 3 bases. The CDR3 is 13 amino acids. The CDR3 DNA follows: TGTGCCATCAGTGAGTCCAGGAACACTGAAGCTTTCTTT. It codes for CAISESRNTEAFF.

This clonotype was found once. This may stem from a read error, because a much larger clone lies one nucleotide away. This chain joins TRBV7-9 and TRBJ2-3; tentatively, D is TRBD1 (6 bases). The CDR3 has 16 residues. Trimming removed 2 bases from V and 2 bases from J, with 14 bases in between. CDR1 and CDR2 from the germline V gene are SEHNR and FQNEAQ (reference sequence). The CDR3, as DNA: TGTGCCAGCAGCTTATGGTCTGGACAGTTCACAGATACGCAGTATTTT. This gives the protein CASSLWSGQFTDTQYF.

This clonotype was seen a handful of times. Its ends do not fully match the called genes, so a read error is possible. For the CDR3, the DNA is TGTGCCAGCTCGCCACGCAGGGGACTTCGCTCCTACGAGCAGTACTTC. Amino acids: CASSPRRGLRSYEQYF. J is TRBJ2-7 and V is TRBV18; D assignment may be TRBD1 or TRBD2 (6 bases each). CDR1 and CDR2 (germline): KGHSH, LQKENI. This CDR3 comprises 16 residues.

Remarks on this clonotype: A read error is possible here, since a much larger clone lies one base away. The J gene is TRBJ1-1, the V gene TRBV19; D not resolved. The CDR3 is 14 residues long. V was cut by 5 bases and J by 3 bases, with 13 bases left in between. Germline V lookup: CDR1 LNHDA, CDR2 SQIVND (reference sequence). This CDR3 is CASSPTVMDTEAFF. The CDR3 DNA reads TGTGCCAGTAGTCCCACAGTTATGGACACTGAAGCTTTCTTT.

The table lists this clonotype with many counts. V gene TRBV7-9 combines with J gene TRBJ2-7; perhaps TRBD1 as D (6 bases). Germline CDR1 is SEHNR and CDR2 is FQNEAQ (reference sequence). Deletions cut 2 bases from V and 4 bases from J, with 21 bases between. This CDR3 comprises 17 residues. The CDR3 coding sequence is TGTGCCAGCAGCTTAAGCATCGCAGGACAGAGACAGTACGAGCAGTACTTC. The encoded protein is CASSLSIAGQRQYEQYF.

Points on this clonotype: At one end the junction does not follow the germline gene, possibly because of a read error. The chain combines TRBV6-1 with TRBJ2-3, with D unclear. Germline V gives CDR1 MNHNS, CDR2 SASEGT. CDR3 length equals 13 residues. CDR3 residues: CASTRPGSDTKYF. CDR3 DNA sequence: TGTGCCAGCACGCGGCCTGGTTCAGATACGAAGTATTTT.

This clonotype was counted at least ten times. The chain is built from TRBV14 and TRBJ1-1, with D tentatively TRBD1 (5 bases). V was shortened by 3 bases and J by 0 bases, with 8 bases between the two germline ends. The CDR3 runs 14 residues. Germline V lookup: CDR1 SGHDN, CDR2 FVKESK. CDR3 bases: TGTGCCAGCAGCCACGGGGCGATGAACACTGAAGCTTTCTTT. Protein: CASSHGAMNTEAFF.

The sample holds a few counts of this clonotype. This chain uses TRBV2 with TRBJ2-1, with TRBD1 identical over 8 bases. Germline V gene lookup returns CDR1 SNHLY and CDR2 FYNNEI. The junction had 6 bases not matched to a gene; V was cut back by 0 bases and J by 8 bases. This CDR3 has 15 residues. The CDR3 region is CASSEAGQATDEQFF. CDR3 DNA sequence: TGTGCCAGCAGTGAAGCGGGACAGGCTACGGATGAGCAGTTCTTC.

This chain uses TRBV12-3 or TRBV12-4 with TRBJ2-6, with a possible D match to TRBD2 (6 bases). Trimming removed 6 bases from V and 4 bases from J, with 13 bases in between. The CDR3 consists of 15 residues. The chain's CDR3 is CASSQGAGGANVLTF. The CDR3 DNA follows: TGTGCCAGCAGCCAAGGGGCGGGGGGGGCCAACGTCCTGACTTTC.